The 8 T cell receptor beta chains reported below all come from one sample, sequenced in a study of cytomegalovirus exposure and HLA in healthy donors. The PCR used 60 Vbeta and 13 Jbeta primers. Measured with immunoSEQ multiplex PCR; TCRdb has only the in-frame clones, and not every one. This repertoire shows some 130,000 clones, roughly 70% found once; its top ten account for under 2%. The sequencing input was PBMCs. These receptors originate from a human donor in good health.

V gene TRBV19 combines with J gene TRBJ2-5; the D is unclear. This CDR3 is 13 amino acids long. The germline gives CDR1 LNHDA, CDR2 SQIVND (reference sequence). The V end was cut by 6 bases, the J end by 3 bases, with 11 bases between. The CDR3 region is CASSYGVKETQYF. In DNA, the CDR3 is TGTGCCAGTAGCTACGGAGTTAAAGAGACCCAGTACTTC.

This chain connects TRBV7-9 to TRBJ2-1, with D perhaps matching TRBD1 (6 bases). Between the trimmed V and J ends, which lost 5 bases and 0 bases, there was a span of 17 bases. The length of the CDR3 is 17 residues. Germline assignment: CDR1 SEHNR and CDR2 FQNEAQ (reference sequence). CDR3 nucleotides: TGTGCCAGCAGCCCTCCCCGACAGGTGGGCTCCTACAATGAGCAGTTCTTC. This gives the protein CASSPPRQVGSYNEQFF.

The table lists this clone with a count of one. This sequence joins TRBV7-3 and TRBJ2-6; a possible D gene is TRBD2 (6 bases). The germline gives CDR1 SGHTA, CDR2 FQGTGA. Deletions cut 5 bases from V and 13 bases from J, with 15 bases between. The CDR3 contains 13 residues. The CDR3 sequence: CASSLAGPGVLTF. In nucleotides, the CDR3 is TGTGCCAGCAGCCTGGCGGGACCAGGAGTCCTGACTTTC.

This chain links TRBV28 with TRBJ2-3, with D possibly TRBD2 on 6 matching bases. The CDR3 has 15 residues. Germline V gives CDR1 MDHEN, CDR2 SYDVKM. V was cut by 4 bases and J by 3 bases, with 14 bases left in between. This CDR3 is CASSSPGSGTDTQYF. CDR3 in DNA: TGTGCCAGCAGTTCCCCGGGGAGCGGGACAGATACGCAGTATTTT. Using reference TRBV28 and TRBJ2-3 for the parts outside the CDR3, the full variable domain is DVKVTQSSRYLVKRTGEKVFLECVQDMDHENMFWYRQDPGLGLRLIYFSYDVKMKEKGDIPEGYSVSREKKERFSLILESASTNQTSMYLCASSSPGSGTDTQYFGPGTRLTVL.

The rearrangement uses TRBV7-6 and TRBJ2-7, with TRBD2 matching over 7 bases. Losses at the gene ends were 3 bases for V and 2 bases for J; bases not matched to a gene: 7. Per germline, CDR1 SGHVS and CDR2 FNYEAQ. The CDR3 length is 15 residues. The DNA for the CDR3 is TGTGCCAGCAGCTTGGGTAGCGGGCTAACCTACGAGCAGTACTTC. This sequence encodes CASSLGSGLTYEQYF. Supplemented by reference TRBV7-6 and TRBJ2-7, the full variable domain reads GAGVSQSPRYKVTKRGQDVALRCDPISGHVSLYWYRQALGQGPEFLTYFNYEAQQDKSGLPNDRFSAERPEGSISTLTIQRTEQRDSAMYRCASSLGSGLTYEQYFGPGTRLTVT.

The genes are TRBV9 and TRBJ1-1; 9 nucleotides align to TRBD1. CDR3 length: 16 amino acids. Germline V gives CDR1 SGDLS, CDR2 YYNGEE. Trimming cost V 0 bases and J 5 bases; bases outside gene matches: 8. The CDR3 DNA reads TGTGCCAGCAGCGTAGGATTTTACAGGGGGCAGACTGAAGCTTTCTTT. Amino acid sequence: CASSVGFYRGQTEAFF.

This chain links TRBV18 with TRBJ2-7; D may be TRBD2 (6 bases). The CDR3 consists of 13 residues. V lost 3 bases to trimming and J lost 7 bases, with 13 bases between them. Germline values: CDR1 KGHSH, CDR2 LQKENI. CDR3 in amino acids: CASSPGLGLEQYF. Here the CDR3 DNA reads TGTGCCAGCTCACCGGGACTTGGGTTGGAGCAGTACTTC.

V and J are TRBV27 and TRBJ2-7; D might be TRBD2 (6 bases). Germline CDR1 MNHEY, CDR2 SMNVEV (reference sequence). V was shortened by 5 bases and J by 2 bases, with 16 bases between the two germline ends. CDR3 length: 15 residues. CDR3 region: CASSAGTEYPYEQYF. CDR3 DNA: TGTGCCAGCAGTGCCGGGACTGAATACCCCTACGAGCAGTACTTC.